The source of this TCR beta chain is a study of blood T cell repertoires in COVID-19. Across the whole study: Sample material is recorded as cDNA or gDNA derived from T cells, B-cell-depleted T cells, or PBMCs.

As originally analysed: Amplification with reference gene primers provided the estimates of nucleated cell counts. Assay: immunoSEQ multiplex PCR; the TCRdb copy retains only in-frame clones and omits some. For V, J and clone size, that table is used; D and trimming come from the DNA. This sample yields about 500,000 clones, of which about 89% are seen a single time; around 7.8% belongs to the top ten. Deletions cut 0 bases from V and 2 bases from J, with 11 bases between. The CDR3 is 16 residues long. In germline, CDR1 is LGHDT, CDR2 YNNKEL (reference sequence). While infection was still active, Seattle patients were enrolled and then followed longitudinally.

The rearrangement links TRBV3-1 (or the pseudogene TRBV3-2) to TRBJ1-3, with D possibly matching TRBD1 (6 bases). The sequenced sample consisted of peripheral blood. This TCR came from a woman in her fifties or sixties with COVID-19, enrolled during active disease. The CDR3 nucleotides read TGTGCCAGCAGCCAAGAGGGAGGGGGGACTGGAAACACCATATATTTT. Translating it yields CASSQEGGGTGNTIYF.